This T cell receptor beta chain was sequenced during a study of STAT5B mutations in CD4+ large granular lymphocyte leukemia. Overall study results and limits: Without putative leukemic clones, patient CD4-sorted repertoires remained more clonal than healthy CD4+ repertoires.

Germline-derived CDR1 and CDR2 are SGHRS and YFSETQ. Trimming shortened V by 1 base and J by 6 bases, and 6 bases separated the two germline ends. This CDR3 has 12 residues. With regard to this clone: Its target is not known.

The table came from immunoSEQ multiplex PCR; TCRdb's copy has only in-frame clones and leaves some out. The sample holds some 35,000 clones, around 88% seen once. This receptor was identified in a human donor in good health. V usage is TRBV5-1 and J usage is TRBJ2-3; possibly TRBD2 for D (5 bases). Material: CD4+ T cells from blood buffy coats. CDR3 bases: TGCGCCAGCAGCTTGCCGGGGGATACGCAGTATTTT. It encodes CASSLPGDTQYF.